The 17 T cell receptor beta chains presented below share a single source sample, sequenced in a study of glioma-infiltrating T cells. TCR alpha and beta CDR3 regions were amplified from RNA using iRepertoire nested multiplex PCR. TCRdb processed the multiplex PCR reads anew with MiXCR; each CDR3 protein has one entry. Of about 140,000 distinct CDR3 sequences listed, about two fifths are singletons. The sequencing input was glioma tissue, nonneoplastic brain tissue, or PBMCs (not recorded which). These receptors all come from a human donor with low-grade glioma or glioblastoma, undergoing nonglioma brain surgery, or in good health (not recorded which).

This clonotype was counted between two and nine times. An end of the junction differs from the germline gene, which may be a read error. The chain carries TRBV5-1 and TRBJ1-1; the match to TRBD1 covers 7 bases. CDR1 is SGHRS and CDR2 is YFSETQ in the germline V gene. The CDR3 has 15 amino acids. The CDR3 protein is CASRRTGVRNAEAFF. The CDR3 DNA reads TGCGCCAGCAGGCGAACAGGGGTAAGGAACGCTGAAGCTTTCTTT.

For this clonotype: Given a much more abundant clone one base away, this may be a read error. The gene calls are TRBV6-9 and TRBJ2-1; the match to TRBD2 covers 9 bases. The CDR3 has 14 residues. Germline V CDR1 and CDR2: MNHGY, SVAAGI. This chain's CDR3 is CASSYGLARNERFF. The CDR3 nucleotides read TGTGCCAGCAGTTACGGACTAGCGCGCAATGAGCGGTTCTTC.

The chain's CDR3 is CASSLGPNWFTEQFF. CDR3 DNA: TGTGCCAGCAGCTTAGGCCCAAATTGGTTCACTGAGCAGTTCTTC. The J gene is TRBJ2-1, the V gene TRBV7-2, with D unresolved. The CDR3 is made up of 15 amino acids. V was trimmed by 1 base and J by 9 bases, leaving 16 bases between them. Germline CDR1 and CDR2: SGHTA and FQGNSA.

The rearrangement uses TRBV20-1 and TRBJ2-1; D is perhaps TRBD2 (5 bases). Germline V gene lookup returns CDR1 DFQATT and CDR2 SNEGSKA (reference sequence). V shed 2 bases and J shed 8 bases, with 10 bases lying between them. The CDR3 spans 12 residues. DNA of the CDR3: TGCAGTGCTAGACTAGCCTTGGATGAGCAGTTCTTC. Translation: CSARLALDEQFF.

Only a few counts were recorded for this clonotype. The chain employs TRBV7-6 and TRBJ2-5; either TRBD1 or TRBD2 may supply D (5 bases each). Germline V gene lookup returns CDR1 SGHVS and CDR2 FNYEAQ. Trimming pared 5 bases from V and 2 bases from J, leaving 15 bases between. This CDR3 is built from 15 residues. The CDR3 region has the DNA TGTGCCAGCAGCCTCACCGGGACGTCACAAGAGACCCAGTACTTC. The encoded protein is CASSLTGTSQETQYF.

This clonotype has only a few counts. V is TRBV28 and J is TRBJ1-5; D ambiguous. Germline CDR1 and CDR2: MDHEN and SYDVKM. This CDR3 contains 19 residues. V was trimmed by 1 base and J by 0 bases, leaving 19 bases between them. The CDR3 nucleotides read TGTGCCAGCAGTTTATTCTATAGATCAAGAAAGTATAGCAATCAGCCCCAGCATTTT. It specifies CASSLFYRSRKYSNQPQHF. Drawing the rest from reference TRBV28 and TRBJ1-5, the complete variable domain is DVKVTQSSRYLVKRTGEKVFLECVQDMDHENMFWYRQDPGLGLRLIYFSYDVKMKEKGDIPEGYSVSREKKERFSLILESASTNQTSMYLCASSLFYRSRKYSNQPQHFGDGTRLSIL.

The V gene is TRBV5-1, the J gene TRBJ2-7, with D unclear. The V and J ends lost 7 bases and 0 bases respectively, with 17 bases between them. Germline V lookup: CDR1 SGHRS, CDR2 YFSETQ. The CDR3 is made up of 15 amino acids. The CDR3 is CASRLTVPSSYEQYF. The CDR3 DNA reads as TGCGCCAGCCGATTAACAGTTCCAAGCTCCTACGAGCAGTACTTC.

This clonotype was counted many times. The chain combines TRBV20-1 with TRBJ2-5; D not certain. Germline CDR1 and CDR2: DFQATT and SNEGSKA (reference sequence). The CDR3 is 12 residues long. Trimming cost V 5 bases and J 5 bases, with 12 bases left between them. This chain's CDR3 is CSAPSTWETQYF. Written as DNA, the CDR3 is TGCAGTGCTCCAAGTACATGGGAGACCCAGTACTTC.

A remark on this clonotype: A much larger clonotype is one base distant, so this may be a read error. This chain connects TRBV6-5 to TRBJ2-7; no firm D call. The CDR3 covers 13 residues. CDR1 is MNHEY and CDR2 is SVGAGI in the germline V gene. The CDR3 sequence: CASRKGRAYDQYF. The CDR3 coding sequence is TGTGCCAGCAGAAAAGGCCGAGCCTACGATCAGTACTTC.

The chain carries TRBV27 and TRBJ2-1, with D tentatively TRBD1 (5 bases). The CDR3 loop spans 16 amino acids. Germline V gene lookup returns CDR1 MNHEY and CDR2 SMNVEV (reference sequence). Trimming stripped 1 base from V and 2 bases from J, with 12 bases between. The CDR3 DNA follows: TGTGCCAGCAGTTTATTTGTGGGGCCGGCCTACAATGAGCAGTTCTTC. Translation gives CASSLFVGPAYNEQFF.

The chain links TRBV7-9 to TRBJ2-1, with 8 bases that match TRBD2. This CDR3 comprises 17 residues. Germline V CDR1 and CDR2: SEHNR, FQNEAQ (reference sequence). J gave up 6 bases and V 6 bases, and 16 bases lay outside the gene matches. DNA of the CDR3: TGTGCCAGCAGACCCATCCCAGCGGGAGTCTCTAGCAATGAGCAGTTCTTC. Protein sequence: CASRPIPAGVSSNEQFF. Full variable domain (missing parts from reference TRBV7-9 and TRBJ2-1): DTGVSQNPRHKITKRGQNVTFRCDPISEHNRLYWYRQTLGQGPEFLTYFQNEAQLEKSRLLSDRFSAERPKGSFSTLEIQRTEQGDSAMYLCASRPIPAGVSSNEQFFGPGTRLTVL.

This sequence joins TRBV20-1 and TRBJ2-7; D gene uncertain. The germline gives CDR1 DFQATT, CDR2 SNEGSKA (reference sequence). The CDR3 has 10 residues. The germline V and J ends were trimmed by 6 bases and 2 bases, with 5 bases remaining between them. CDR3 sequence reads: CSAVTYEQYF. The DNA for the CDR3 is TGCAGTGCGGTGACCTACGAGCAGTACTTC.

CDR3 protein: CASSSRDYLYNEQFF. CDR3 nucleotide sequence: TGTGCCAGCAGCTCCCGGGACTACCTCTACAATGAGCAGTTCTTC. This chain links TRBV13 with TRBJ2-1; TRBD2 aligns across 7 bases. From germline, CDR1 is PRHDT and CDR2 FYEKMQ (reference sequence). The CDR3 runs to 15 residues. V was pared by 4 bases and J by 3 bases, with 6 bases of the junction left unmatched.

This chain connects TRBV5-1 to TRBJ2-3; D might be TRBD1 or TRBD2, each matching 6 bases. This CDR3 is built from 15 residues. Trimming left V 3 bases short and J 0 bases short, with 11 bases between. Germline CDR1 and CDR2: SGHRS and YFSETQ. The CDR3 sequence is CASSWQGTSTDTQYF. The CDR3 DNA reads TGCGCCAGCAGCTGGCAGGGGACTAGCACAGATACGCAGTATTTT.

The CDR3 reads CSVGLGYLGYEQFF. The DNA for the CDR3 is TGCAGCGTTGGGTTGGGCTACCTGGGCTACGAGCAGTTCTTC. The chain is built from TRBV29-1 and TRBJ2-1; D uncertain. Germline V gives CDR1 SQVTM, CDR2 ANQGSEA. The V end was cut by 4 bases, the J end by 10 bases, with 20 bases between. This CDR3 has 14 amino acids.

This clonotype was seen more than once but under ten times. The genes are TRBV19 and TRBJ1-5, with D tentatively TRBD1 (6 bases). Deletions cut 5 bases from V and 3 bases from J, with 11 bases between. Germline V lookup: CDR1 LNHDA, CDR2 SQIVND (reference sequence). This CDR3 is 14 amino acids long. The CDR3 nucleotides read TGTGCCAGTAGTCATACAGGGTTCAATCAGCCCCAGCATTTT. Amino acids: CASSHTGFNQPQHF.

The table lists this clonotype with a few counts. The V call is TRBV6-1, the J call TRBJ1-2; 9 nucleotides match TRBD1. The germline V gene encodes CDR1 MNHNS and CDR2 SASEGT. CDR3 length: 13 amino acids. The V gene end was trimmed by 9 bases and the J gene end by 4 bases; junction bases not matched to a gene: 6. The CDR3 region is CASRGTGPYGYTF. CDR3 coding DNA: TGTGCCAGTCGAGGGACAGGGCCCTATGGCTACACCTTC.